This is a list of T cell receptor beta chains from one sample in a study of blood T cell repertoires in COVID-19. Libraries were prepared by immunoSEQ multiplex PCR; TCRdb keeps only in-frame clonotypes and omits some of them. The sample holds roughly 67,000 clones, approximately 87% seen once. The sample taken for sequencing was peripheral blood. These receptors were taken from a man aged 45-65 years with active COVID-19. CDR3s include the opening cysteine and the closing phenylalanine or tryptophan. Fields, in order: J gene, clone size, V gene, CDR3 protein. Clone size appears in some rows only: once, few, many, or a class for an expanded clone.

J: TRBJ2-1; size: once; V: TRBV25-1; CDR3: CASSELVGLSSYNEQFF
J: TRBJ2-5; size: -; V: TRBV28; CDR3: CASRDSGRRKETQYF
J: TRBJ2-2; size: -; V: TRBV5-5; CDR3: CASSPAGEFFGELFF
J: TRBJ1-1; size: -; V: TRBV11-2; CDR3: CASSPPTGIMNTEAFF
J: TRBJ2-1; size: -; V: TRBV11-3; CDR3: CASSSAGLYNEQFF
J: TRBJ1-2; size: few; V: TRBV19; CDR3: CASSMNQGAGGYTF
J: TRBJ1-5; size: -; V: TRBV6-2/TRBV6-3; CDR3: CASSYSGGGQPQHF
J: TRBJ2-7; size: -; V: TRBV29-1; CDR3: CSVVSQGLDEQYF
J: TRBJ1-1; size: -; V: TRBV6-4; CDR3: CASSDGANTEAFF
J: TRBJ1-1; size: -; V: TRBV29-1; CDR3: CSVESVGAGDTEAFF
J: TRBJ1-5; size: -; V: TRBV5-5; CDR3: CASSLAGTDNQPQHF
J: TRBJ1-6; size: few; V: TRBV30; CDR3: CAWSWAGGVGSPLHF
J: TRBJ1-1; size: -; V: TRBV6-1; CDR3: CASSDRVAFF
J: TRBJ2-7; size: -; V: TRBV7-9; CDR3: CASSPDDRGKYEQYF
J: TRBJ2-7; size: once; V: TRBV7-8; CDR3: CASSPYDTLPYEQYF
J: TRBJ2-1; size: -; V: TRBV5-6; CDR3: CASSLAQGEWFF
J: TRBJ2-4; size: -; V: TRBV23-1; CDR3: CASSQSTQLAYTIAKNIQYF
J: TRBJ2-3; size: -; V: TRBV7-3; CDR3: CASSLGQGLTDTQYF
J: TRBJ1-3; size: once; V: TRBV6-2/TRBV6-3; CDR3: CASSKIAGYMRGNTIYF
J: TRBJ1-6; size: -; V: TRBV7-8; CDR3: CASSLAGASYNSPLHF
J: TRBJ2-5; size: -; V: TRBV11-3; CDR3: CASSAGTSGSKTQYF
J: TRBJ2-3; size: -; V: TRBV7-2; CDR3: CASSLRPSDTQYF
J: TRBJ2-7; size: -; V: TRBV6-2/TRBV6-3; CDR3: CASSRPGQGRYEQYF
J: TRBJ1-6; size: -; V: TRBV7-9; CDR3: CASSPGTGGAYSPLHF
J: TRBJ1-2; size: -; V: TRBV5-5; CDR3: CASRPTGPYGYTF
J: TRBJ1-5; size: few; V: TRBV27; CDR3: CASSLFYNQPQHF
J: TRBJ2-2; size: -; V: TRBV7-2; CDR3: CASSSRQGTGELFF
J: TRBJ2-3; size: -; V: TRBV19; CDR3: CASSIGLAGKDTQYF
J: TRBJ2-7; size: -; V: TRBV19; CDR3: CASSIARSSYEQYF
J: TRBJ2-2; size: -; V: TRBV7-2; CDR3: CASSPPAGGITGELFF
J: TRBJ1-2; size: -; V: TRBV28; CDR3: CASSSYTGGQNGYTF
J: TRBJ1-5; size: once; V: TRBV7-8; CDR3: CASSQSGQPQHF
J: TRBJ2-3; size: -; V: TRBV6-6; CDR3: CASGRRTDTQYF
J: TRBJ1-4; size: -; V: TRBV12-3/TRBV12-4; CDR3: CASSLASAGKLFF
J: TRBJ2-7; size: -; V: TRBV7-5; CDR3: CVRSPLRLENYEQYF
J: TRBJ2-7; size: -; V: TRBV24-1; CDR3: CATSDGTRDAGEQYF
J: TRBJ1-3; size: -; V: TRBV2; CDR3: CASSLQGAGNTIYF
J: TRBJ2-5; size: once; V: TRBV18; CDR3: CASSPPGGGLVETQYF
J: TRBJ1-4; size: -; V: TRBV5-5; CDR3: CASRLAPGPNEKLFF
J: TRBJ2-1; size: -; V: TRBV5-1; CDR3: CASSLTGETYNEQFF
J: TRBJ2-5; size: -; V: TRBV7-2; CDR3: CASSYQQGRGETQYF
J: TRBJ1-3; size: -; V: TRBV7-2; CDR3: CASSTSGKGGNTIYF
J: TRBJ2-1; size: once; V: TRBV10-3; CDR3: CAMGGQTQNEQFF
J: TRBJ2-7; size: -; V: TRBV7-9; CDR3: CASSHGGLAATYEQYF
J: TRBJ1-1; size: -; V: TRBV27; CDR3: CASSPWGRTEAFF
J: TRBJ2-7; size: -; V: TRBV5-4; CDR3: CASSFTSGGAYEQYF
J: TRBJ2-5; size: -; V: TRBV7-7; CDR3: CASSSHGTSQETQYF
J: TRBJ2-2; size: -; V: TRBV7-3; CDR3: CASSLKGISGGNTGELFF
J: TRBJ1-2; size: -; V: TRBV15; CDR3: CATSRGTADGYTF
J: TRBJ2-3; size: -; V: TRBV7-3; CDR3: CASSLRGGTDTQYF
J: TRBJ2-7; size: few; V: TRBV4-3; CDR3: CASSQEVRGLEQYF